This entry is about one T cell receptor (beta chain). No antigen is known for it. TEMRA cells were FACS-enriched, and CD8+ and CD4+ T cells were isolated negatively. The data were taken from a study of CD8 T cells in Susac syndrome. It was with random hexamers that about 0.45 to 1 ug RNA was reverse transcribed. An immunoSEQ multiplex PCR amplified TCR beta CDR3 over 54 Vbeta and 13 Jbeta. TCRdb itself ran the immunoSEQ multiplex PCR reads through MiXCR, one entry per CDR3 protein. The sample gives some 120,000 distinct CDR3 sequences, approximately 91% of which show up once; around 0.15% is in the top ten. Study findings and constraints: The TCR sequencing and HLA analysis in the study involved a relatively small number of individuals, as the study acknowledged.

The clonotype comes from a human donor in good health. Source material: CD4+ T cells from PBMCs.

CDR3 bases: TGCAGTGCTAGAGTTACAGGGGTGGCCACTGAAGCTTTCTTT. It codes for CSARVTGVATEAFF. The J gene is TRBJ1-1, the V gene TRBV20-1, with 7 bases lining up with TRBD1. Germline values: CDR1 DFQATT, CDR2 SNEGSKA (reference sequence). The length of the CDR3 is 14 residues. J was trimmed by 4 bases and V by 1 base; bases with no gene match: 6.